This TCR beta chain was profiled in a study of OX40 agonist ivuxolimab in advanced cancers. Study-level results: Also showing low normalized T-cell clonal expansion were some of the nonresponders.

Assay used: immunoSEQ multiplex PCR; TCRdb lists only in-frame clones, some missing. The table includes 15,000 to 20,000 clones, around 88% detected once. In regard to this clone: Its matching antigen is unknown.

V dropped 4 bases and J dropped 4 bases, with 20 bases sitting between them. This CDR3 contains 18 residues. Germline lookup yields CDR1 LNHDA and CDR2 SQIVND (reference sequence). The genes are TRBV19 and TRBJ2-6; D is unresolved. The specimen was CD4+ or CD8+ T cells sorted from blood, collected in a trial of the OX40 agonist ivuxolimab. The clonotype was recovered from an adult with an advanced solid tumor such as melanoma, head and neck, liver or kidney cancer. CDR3 nucleotide sequence: TGTGCCAGTAGTAGTCCGCCAGGCGCGGTGGCCGGGGCCAACGTCCTGACTTTC. Translated: CASSSPPGAVAGANVLTF.